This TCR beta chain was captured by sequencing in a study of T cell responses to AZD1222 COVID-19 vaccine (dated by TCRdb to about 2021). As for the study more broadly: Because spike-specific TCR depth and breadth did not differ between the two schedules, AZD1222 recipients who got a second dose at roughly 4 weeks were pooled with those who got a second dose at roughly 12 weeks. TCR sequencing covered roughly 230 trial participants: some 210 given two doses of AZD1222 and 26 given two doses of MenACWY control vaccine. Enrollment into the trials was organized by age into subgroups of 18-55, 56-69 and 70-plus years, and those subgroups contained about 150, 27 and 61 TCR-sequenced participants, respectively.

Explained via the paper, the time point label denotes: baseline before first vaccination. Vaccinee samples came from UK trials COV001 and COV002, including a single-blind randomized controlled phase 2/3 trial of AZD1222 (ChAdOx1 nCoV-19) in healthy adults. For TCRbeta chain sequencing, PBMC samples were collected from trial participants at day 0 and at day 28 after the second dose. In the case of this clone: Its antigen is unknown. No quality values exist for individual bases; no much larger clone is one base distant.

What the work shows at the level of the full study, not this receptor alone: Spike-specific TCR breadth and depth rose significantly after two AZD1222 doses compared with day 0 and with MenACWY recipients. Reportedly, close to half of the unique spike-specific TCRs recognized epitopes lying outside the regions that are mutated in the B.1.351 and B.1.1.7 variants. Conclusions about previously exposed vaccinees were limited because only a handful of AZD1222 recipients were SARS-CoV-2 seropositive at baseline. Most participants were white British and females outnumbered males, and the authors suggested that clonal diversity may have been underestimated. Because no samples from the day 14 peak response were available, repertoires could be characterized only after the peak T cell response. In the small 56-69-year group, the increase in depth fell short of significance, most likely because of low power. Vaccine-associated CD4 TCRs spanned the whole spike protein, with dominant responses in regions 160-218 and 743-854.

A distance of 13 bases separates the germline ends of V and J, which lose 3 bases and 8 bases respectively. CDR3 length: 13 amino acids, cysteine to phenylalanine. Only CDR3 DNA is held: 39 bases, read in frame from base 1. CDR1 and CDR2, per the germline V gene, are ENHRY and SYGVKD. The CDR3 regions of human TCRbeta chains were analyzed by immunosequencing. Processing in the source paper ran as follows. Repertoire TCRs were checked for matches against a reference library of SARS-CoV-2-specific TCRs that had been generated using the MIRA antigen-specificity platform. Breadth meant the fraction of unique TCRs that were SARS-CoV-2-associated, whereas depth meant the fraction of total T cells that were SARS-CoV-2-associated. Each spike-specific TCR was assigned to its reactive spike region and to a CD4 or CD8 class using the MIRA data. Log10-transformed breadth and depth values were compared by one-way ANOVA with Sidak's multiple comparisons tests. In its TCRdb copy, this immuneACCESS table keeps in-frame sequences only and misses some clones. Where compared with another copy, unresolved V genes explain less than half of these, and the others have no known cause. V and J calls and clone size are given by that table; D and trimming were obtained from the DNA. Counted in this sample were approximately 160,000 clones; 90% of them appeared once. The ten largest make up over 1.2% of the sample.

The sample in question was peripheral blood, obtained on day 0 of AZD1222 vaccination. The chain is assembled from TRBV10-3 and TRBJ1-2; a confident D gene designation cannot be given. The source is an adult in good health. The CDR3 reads CAISEWRVEGYTF. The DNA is TGTGCCATCAGTGAATGGAGGGTTGAGGGCTACACCTTC.